Given below is one T cell receptor (beta chain) in context. In this sample, this clone turned up once. Its specific antigen is unknown. No clone much larger than this one lies a single base away; base qualities are absent. Patients with autoimmune disease history or receiving systemic immunosuppression were excluded from the trial. In every dose cohort, peripheral blood was drawn for TCR sequencing at baseline, cycle 4 day 1, and cycle 7 day 1. The samples were taken from a phase I, first-in-human, multicenter, open-label dose-escalation trial of ivuxolimab. The trial enrolled adults with locally advanced or metastatic head and neck squamous cell, hepatocellular, melanoma or renal cell carcinoma. Before TCR sequencing, CD4+ T cells and CD8+ T cells from peripheral blood were sorted into separate populations. For sequencing of the TCRbeta CDR3 region, genomic DNA was extracted from the sorted cells. The immunoSEQ Assay was used for sequencing of TCRbeta CDR3 regions. TCRdb mirrors the immuneACCESS table, restricted to in-frame sequences. Some clones are absent from its copies; in checked studies, under half trace to an unresolved V gene, and the reason for the others is unknown. Here the sample has 65,000 to 85,000 clones; around 80% occur a single time. Clones ranked in the top ten supply about 2.4% of the sample.

The sample is drawn from a study of OX40 agonist ivuxolimab in advanced cancers. For context, the study as a whole: Ivuxolimab, which targeted the costimulatory receptor OX40 (CD134), was an agonistic, fully human IgG2 monoclonal antibody. The point of sequencing TCRbeta in the periphery was to test whether ivuxolimab changed TCR sequence diversity and drove clonal T-cell expansion. Partial responses were achieved by three dose-escalation patients, of whom one had hepatocellular carcinoma and two had cutaneous melanoma. The paper describes the monotherapy dose-escalation part (N ≈ 50 patients) of the phase I trial of ivuxolimab. In the dose-escalation cohort, about four fifths of patients were male, and the mean age was 60 years with a range of about 20 to 80. Intravenous ivuxolimab was administered to patients every 2 weeks at six dose levels: 0.01, 0.1, 0.3, 1.5, 3 and 10 mg/kg. Prior anti-PD-1, anti-PD-L1 or anti-CTLA-4 therapy was permitted, and checkpoint inhibitors had been received by 40% to 50% of dose-escalation patients. Of the roughly 51 dose-escalation patients, hepatocellular carcinoma was present in 19, melanoma in approximately 15, renal cell carcinoma in 9 and head and neck cancer in 9.

General study outcomes and caveats: After ivuxolimab, more expanded clones were found on average in CD8+ T cells than in CD4+ T cells. In the 0.1-3.0 mg/kg groups, partial responders were among the patients with the lowest normalized peripheral clonal expansion, particularly in CD8+ T cells. Low levels of normalized T-cell clonal expansion were also seen in some patients who did not respond. The antigen specificity of the peripheral T cells that underwent clonal expansion was not determined. At doses of 0.1 to 3.0 mg/kg, clonal expansion of both CD4+ and CD8+ T cells in blood was seen between baseline and week 6.

CDR1 and CDR2, per the germline V gene, are MGHRA and YSYEKL. Trimming leaves V shorter by 7 bases and J shorter by 3 bases, with the junction holding 11 bases beyond the gene matches. Reading from cysteine to phenylalanine, the CDR3 counts 16 amino acids. The only DNA kept is the CDR3, 48 bases in frame from the first base. The chain links TRBV4-1 with TRBJ1-2; 10 nucleotides in the junction match TRBD1. This TCR was sampled from an adult with an advanced solid tumor such as melanoma, head and neck, liver or kidney cancer. Sequencing was performed on CD4+ or CD8+ T cells sorted from blood, taken in a trial of the OX40 agonist ivuxolimab. The base sequence is TGCGCCAGCAATGTTGGTTCGGGACAGGGGTACTATGGCTACACCTTC. Its amino acids are CASNVGSGQGYYGYTF.